Below, 9 T cell receptor beta chains from the same sample are listed, as sequenced in a study of cytomegalovirus exposure and HLA in healthy donors. The PCR had 60 Vbeta and 13 Jbeta primers. This table comes from immunoSEQ multiplex PCR, and its TCRdb copy is limited to in-frame clones, with some not included. Among about 130,000 clones listed, 83% were seen once. The specimen was PBMCs. The receptors derive from a girl aged 2 to 10 in good health and CMV-seronegative.

The chain links TRBV25-1 to TRBJ2-5; D is ambiguous. The better agreement between TRBJ2-7 and the DNA end casts doubt on the J call. Germline CDR1 and CDR2: MGHDK and SYGVNS. The CDR3 runs to 10 residues. The CDR3 region is CASSSYEQYF. CDR3 bases: TGTGCCAGCAGTTCATACGAGCAGTACTTC.

In its sample, this clone was seen once. The chain links TRBV7-2 to TRBJ2-1; 9 bases are a match to TRBD1. The CDR3 sequence is 14 residues long. The germline V gene has CDR1 SGHTA and CDR2 FQGNSA. With 6 bases clipped from V and 3 bases from J, the junction kept 3 bases outside the gene matches. The CDR3 here is CASSPDRGYNEQFF. For the CDR3, the DNA is TGTGCCAGCAGTCCGGACAGGGGCTACAATGAGCAGTTCTTC.

J is TRBJ2-6 and V is TRBV19, with D possibly TRBD1 on 6 matching bases. Trimming took off 5 bases at V and 0 bases at J, with 11 bases between the two ends. Per the germline V gene, CDR1 is LNHDA and CDR2 is SQIVND (reference sequence). The CDR3 runs 16 residues. DNA for the CDR3: TGTGCCAGTAGTCCCTGGACAGCCTCTGGGGCCAACGTCCTGACTTTC. It yields the protein CASSPWTASGANVLTF.

Only one count was recorded for this clone. The CDR3 DNA sequence: TGTGCCAGCAGCTTATACGCAGGGGAGAACTATGGCTACACCTTC. Translating gives CASSLYAGENYGYTF. This rearrangement joins TRBV7-2 to TRBJ1-2; weak D call: TRBD1 (6 bases). Germline loops: CDR1 SGHTA, CDR2 FQGNSA. The CDR3 consists of 15 residues. Trimming removed 2 bases at V and 2 bases at J, with 12 bases between.

The rearrangement links TRBV4-2 to TRBJ1-2, with 7 bases identical to TRBD1. Germline assignment: CDR1 LGHNA and CDR2 YNFKEQ. The CDR3 runs 18 residues. Germline trimming cut 0 bases from V and 3 bases from J; bases unmatched to any gene: 13. CDR3 region: CASSQDPGLRQGDYGYTF. The DNA for the CDR3 is TGTGCCAGCAGCCAAGACCCCGGATTGAGGCAGGGGGACTATGGCTACACCTTC.

V is TRBV5-3 and J is TRBJ2-7; 8 nucleotides match TRBD2. TRBV5-3 is designated an ORF whose function remains uncertain. This CDR3 comprises 15 residues. Losses at the gene ends were 3 bases for V and 1 base for J; bases not matched to a gene: 6. The CDR3 DNA is TGTGCCAGAAGCTGGCGGGGGGAAGAATCCTACGAGCAGTACTTC. Translating gives CARSWRGEESYEQYF.

V gene TRBV6-6 combines with J gene TRBJ2-7; 7 bases align to TRBD1. Germline V gene data show CDR1 as MNHNY and CDR2 as SVGAGI (reference sequence). V lost 6 bases to trimming and J lost 0 bases; unmatched junction nucleotides: 8. The CDR3 covers 15 residues. The CDR3 reads CASSDRDRTSYEQYF. CDR3 DNA sequence: TGTGCCAGCAGCGACCGGGACAGAACCTCCTACGAGCAGTACTTC.

This rearrangement joins TRBV19 to TRBJ1-3; D is unresolved. V was cut by 8 bases and J by 7 bases, with 9 bases left in between. The germline gives CDR1 LNHDA, CDR2 SQIVND (reference sequence). This CDR3 spans 11 amino acids. CDR3 amino acids: CASSSVNTIYF. The DNA for the CDR3 is TGTGCCAGTTCCAGTGTCAACACCATATATTTT.

The chain combines TRBV28 with TRBJ1-2, with no clear D. The CDR3 extends over 17 amino acids. Per germline, CDR1 MDHEN and CDR2 SYDVKM. Trimming pared 5 bases from V and 0 bases from J, leaving 19 bases between. The CDR3 DNA follows: TGTGCCAGCAGTAATTCGGGGTTGGGAACACCTAACTATGGCTACACCTTC. It translates to CASSNSGLGTPNYGYTF.